These 4 T cell receptor beta chains share one sample of origin, sequenced in a study of blood T cell repertoires in COVID-19. Only in-frame clones appear in the TCRdb table, and some are missing; sequencing was by immunoSEQ multiplex PCR. The data hold roughly 35,000 clones, with around 84% observed a single time. The sequenced sample consisted of peripheral blood. The receptor set was obtained from a human donor with acute or convalescent COVID-19. The donor label of this sample is uncertain.

This chain connects TRBV19 to TRBJ1-1, with D hard to call. V gave up 4 bases and J gave up 10 bases, with 10 bases separating them. The CDR3 covers 11 residues. CDR1 and CDR2 (germline): LNHDA, SQIVND (reference sequence). The CDR3 protein is CASSTSTLAFF. In DNA, the CDR3 is TGTGCCAGTAGTACCTCTACGCTAGCTTTCTTT.

V and J are TRBV2 and TRBJ1-1; D gene uncertain. Trimming pared 4 bases from V and 7 bases from J, leaving 13 bases between. The germline V gene encodes CDR1 SNHLY and CDR2 FYNNEI. The CDR3 has 13 amino acids. The CDR3 DNA follows: TGTGCCAGCAGTGGGCAGGCTACCATTGAAGCTTTCTTT. Translating it yields CASSGQATIEAFF.

V usage is TRBV27 and J usage is TRBJ1-2; tentative D call: TRBD1 (6 bases). V lost 6 bases, J lost 4 bases, and 12 bases lay in between. Germline V CDR1 and CDR2: MNHEY, SMNVEV (reference sequence). The CDR3 is made up of 13 amino acids. The CDR3 loop reads CASRVQGGYGYTF. DNA of the CDR3: TGTGCCAGCAGGGTACAGGGCGGCTATGGCTACACCTTC.

This clone was counted once. This chain links TRBV11-2 with TRBJ2-5; D is possibly TRBD2 (7 bases). This CDR3 is 16 amino acids long. V was pared by 1 base and J by 5 bases, with 17 bases between. CDR1 SGHAT and CDR2 FQNNGV come from the germline V gene. This CDR3 is CASSLVTAGAEETQYF. For the CDR3, the DNA is TGTGCCAGCAGCTTAGTCACCGCGGGGGCGGAGGAGACCCAGTACTTC.